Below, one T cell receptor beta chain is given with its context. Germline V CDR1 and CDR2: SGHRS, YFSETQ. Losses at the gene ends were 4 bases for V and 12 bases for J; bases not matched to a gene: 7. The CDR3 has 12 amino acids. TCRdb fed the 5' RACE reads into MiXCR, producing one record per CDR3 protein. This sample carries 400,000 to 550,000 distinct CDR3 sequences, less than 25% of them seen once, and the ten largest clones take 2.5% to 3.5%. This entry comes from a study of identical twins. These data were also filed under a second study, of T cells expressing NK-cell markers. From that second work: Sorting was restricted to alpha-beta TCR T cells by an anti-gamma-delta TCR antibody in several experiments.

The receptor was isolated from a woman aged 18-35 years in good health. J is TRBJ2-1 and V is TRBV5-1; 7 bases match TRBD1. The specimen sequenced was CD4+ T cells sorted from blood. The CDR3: CASSTDRVGQFF. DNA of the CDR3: TGCGCCAGCAGCACAGACAGGGTCGGGCAGTTCTTC.